These 18 T cell receptor beta chains share one sample of origin, sequenced in a study of cytomegalovirus exposure and HLA in healthy donors. The PCR ran on 60 Vbeta and 13 Jbeta primers. Produced via immunoSEQ multiplex PCR; TCRdb's table is partial and in-frame only. The table records about 86,000 clones, just over 70% of them present only once. The specimen was PBMCs. The receptors were gathered from a man in his fifties or sixties in good health and CMV-seronegative.

The V and J genes are TRBV6-6 and TRBJ2-1, with D tentatively TRBD2 (6 bases). Trimming removed 2 bases at V and 0 bases at J, with 8 bases between. This CDR3 has 15 residues. Germline CDR1 and CDR2: MNHNY and SVGAGI (reference sequence). CDR3 in amino acids: CASSYGGVSYNEQFF. The DNA of the CDR3 is TGTGCCAGCAGTTACGGCGGGGTCTCCTACAATGAGCAGTTCTTC.

This clone was counted a few times. The chain combines TRBV19 with TRBJ2-7; possible D gene TRBD1, 6 bases. Germline V gene lookup returns CDR1 LNHDA and CDR2 SQIVND (reference sequence). The CDR3 has 13 amino acids. V lost 6 bases, J lost 7 bases, and 16 bases lay in between. The CDR3 region has the DNA TGTGCCAGTAGCCCGCCAGGGGCGCGGGAGCAGTACTTC. Its translation is CASSPPGAREQYF.

The chain carries TRBV27 and TRBJ2-5; D is possibly TRBD1 (5 bases). The CDR3 is 15 residues long. Germline V gives CDR1 MNHEY, CDR2 SMNVEV (reference sequence). The germline V and J ends were trimmed by 4 bases and 2 bases, with 14 bases remaining between them. This CDR3 is CASSSLQGLQETQYF. Here the CDR3 DNA reads TGTGCCAGCAGTTCTCTGCAGGGCCTACAAGAGACCCAGTACTTC.

DNA of the CDR3: TGTGCCAGTAGTAACCAGGGTCACTACGAGCAGTACTTC. It yields the protein CASSNQGHYEQYF. The chain uses TRBV19 and TRBJ2-7; a weak D match, TRBD1 (5 bases). CDR1 LNHDA and CDR2 SQIVND come from the germline V gene (reference sequence). The V end was cut by 4 bases, the J end by 3 bases, with 10 bases between. This CDR3 is 13 amino acids long.

There are a few counts of this clone. The chain carries TRBV30 and TRBJ1-2; a weak D match, TRBD1 (6 bases). Germline V gives CDR1 GTSNPN, CDR2 SVGIG (reference sequence). Trimming left V 4 bases short and J 2 bases short, with 8 bases between. CDR3 length: 12 amino acids. The CDR3, as DNA: TGTGCCTGGACAGGGGCGAACTATGGCTACACCTTC. The encoded protein is CAWTGANYGYTF.

This clone was detected only a few times. The genes are TRBV11-2 and TRBJ2-5, with 13 positions matching TRBD2. CDR1 and CDR2 (germline): SGHAT, FQNNGV. This CDR3 is built from 19 residues. The V segment lost 1 base and the J segment 3 bases; nucleotides outside the gene matches: 11. In nucleotides, the CDR3 is TGTGCCAGCAGCTTAGGAGTAGAGGCGGGACTAGCGGGGAAAGAGACCCAGTACTTC. Its translation: CASSLGVEAGLAGKETQYF.

The chain is built from TRBV9 and TRBJ1-1, with D perhaps TRBD1 (5 bases). Germline CDR1 SGDLS, CDR2 YYNGEE. The CDR3 extends over 14 amino acids. V was clipped by 0 bases and J by 4 bases, with 10 bases between them. The CDR3 protein is CASSVAGGATEAFF. In nucleotides, the CDR3 is TGTGCCAGCAGCGTAGCCGGCGGGGCCACTGAAGCTTTCTTT.

The chain has TRBV28 and TRBJ2-2; tentatively, D is TRBD1 (6 bases). The CDR3 has 10 residues. V was pared by 8 bases and J by 12 bases, with 10 bases between. Germline CDR1 and CDR2: MDHEN and SYDVKM. CDR3 amino acids: CASRDKKLFF. CDR3 bases: TGTGCCAGCCGGGACAAAAAGCTGTTTTTT. The full variable domain, rest sourced from reference TRBV28 and TRBJ2-2, is DVKVTQSSRYLVKRTGEKVFLECVQDMDHENMFWYRQDPGLGLRLIYFSYDVKMKEKGDIPEGYSVSREKKERFSLILESASTNQTSMYLCASRDKKLFFGEGSRLTVL.

The chain links TRBV15 to TRBJ2-5; possibly TRBD2 for D (6 bases). CDR3 length equals 17 residues. Germline values: CDR1 LNHNV, CDR2 YYDKDF (reference sequence). The germline V and J ends were trimmed by 0 bases and 3 bases, with 17 bases remaining between them. CDR3 in amino acids: CATSRDDLTGVEETQYF. CDR3 coding DNA: TGTGCCACCAGCAGAGATGATCTGACGGGAGTGGAAGAGACCCAGTACTTC.

Only a few counts were recorded for this clone. The chain couples TRBV28 to TRBJ1-1; TRBD1 might be the D (5 bases). The CDR3 consists of 15 residues. V was cut by 6 bases and J by 6 bases, with 20 bases left in between. Germline assignment: CDR1 MDHEN and CDR2 SYDVKM. Here the CDR3 DNA reads TGTGCCAGCAGCAAAGATAAGGGGTTTCCCCCTGAAGCTTTCTTT. Its translation is CASSKDKGFPPEAFF.

The rearrangement uses TRBV25-1 and TRBJ2-3, with TRBD2 matching 8 bases. This CDR3 is built from 17 residues. V dropped 3 bases and J dropped 4; count of bases not matched to a gene: 12. Germline-derived CDR1 and CDR2 are MGHDK and SYGVNS. The CDR3: CASSDQRTSGGADTQYF. DNA of the CDR3: TGTGCCAGCAGTGACCAAAGAACTAGCGGCGGGGCAGATACGCAGTATTTT. The full variable domain, completed using reference TRBV25-1 and TRBJ2-3, is EADIYQTPRYLVIGTGKKITLECSQTMGHDKMYWYQQDPGMELHLIHYSYGVNSTEKGDLSSESTVSRIRTEHFPLTLESARPSHTSQYLCASSDQRTSGGADTQYFGPGTRLTVL.

The gene calls are TRBV7-8 and TRBJ1-1; D is possibly TRBD1 (6 bases). Trimming removed 5 bases at V and 4 bases at J, with 14 bases between. This CDR3 region has 14 residues. Germline CDR1 SGHVS, CDR2 FQNEAQ. The DNA for the CDR3 is TGTGCCAGCAGCCTCGACAGGAGGATCACTGAAGCTTTCTTT. Its protein product is CASSLDRRITEAFF.

This clone was seen only once. The chain combines TRBV4-3 with TRBJ2-1; 9 bases agree with TRBD1. CDR1 is LGHNA, CDR2 YSLEER, per germline. This CDR3 contains 13 residues. V shed 7 bases and J 8 bases; nucleotides not matched to a gene: 6. Written as DNA, the CDR3 is TGCGCCAGCACCTTGGACAGGGGCCATGAGCAGTTCTTC. Its protein is CASTLDRGHEQFF.

The CDR3 loop reads CASSQRTGNYGYTF. Here the CDR3 DNA reads TGTGCCAGCAGCCAAAGGACAGGGAACTATGGCTACACCTTC. The J gene is TRBJ1-2, the V gene TRBV5-4; 8 bases fit TRBD1. The CDR3 spans 14 residues. Germline V CDR1 and CDR2: SGHNT, YYREEE (reference sequence). With V trimmed by 4 bases and J by 2 bases, 4 bases remained unmatched.

The chain recombines TRBV5-4 with TRBJ2-7, with no clear D. V gave up 4 bases and J gave up 7 bases, with 21 bases separating them. This CDR3 contains 15 residues. Germline lookup yields CDR1 SGHNT and CDR2 YYREEE (reference sequence). CDR3 in DNA: TGTGCCAGCAGCCGTGAGTCCCTTACGAGCAGGGAGCAGTACTTC. It translates to CASSRESLTSREQYF.

The V and J genes are TRBV4-1 and TRBJ2-5, with D possibly being TRBD1 (6 bases). The CDR3 runs to 14 residues. The germline gives CDR1 MGHRA, CDR2 YSYEKL. V was pared by 1 base and J by 4 bases, with 10 bases between. The DNA for the CDR3 is TGCGCCAGCAGCCAAGGGCAGGGGACAGAGACCCAGTACTTC. It specifies CASSQGQGTETQYF.

This sequence joins TRBV6-4 and TRBJ2-3; 7 bases line up with TRBD2. The junction had 6 bases not matched to a gene; V was cut back by 7 bases and J by 2 bases. CDR3 size: 14 residues. Germline V lookup: CDR1 MRHNA, CDR2 SNTAGT. The CDR3 spells CASKSGAFTDTQYF. CDR3 sequence (DNA): TGTGCCAGCAAAAGCGGGGCGTTCACAGATACGCAGTATTTT.

V and J are TRBV7-2 and TRBJ2-7; a possible D gene is TRBD2 (7 bases). This CDR3 is 15 amino acids long. Germline CDR1 and CDR2: SGHTA and FQGNSA. The V end was cut by 1 base, the J end by 3 bases, with 13 bases between. DNA of the CDR3: TGTGCCAGCAGCTTAGGGCTCGGGGGGCTCTACGAGCAGTACTTC. This translates into CASSLGLGGLYEQYF.